This T cell receptor beta chain derives from a study of cytomegalovirus exposure and HLA in healthy donors. Study-wide context: A previous analysis identified 90 million to 140 million unique TCR beta sequences derived from some 170 million T cells.

Points from the study as a whole: Researchers reported in a later analysis that a missense DCLRE1C variant was tied to TCR beta V- and J-gene trimming.

J gave up 6 bases and V 0 bases, and 6 bases lay outside the gene matches. The CDR3 extends over 15 amino acids. Germline V lookup: CDR1 SGHRS, CDR2 YFSETQ. This PCR relied on a set of 60 Vbeta primers and 13 Jbeta primers. Original processing notes: About 10 million of 80 million or so unique TCR beta chains were shared, per a later count. Produced via immunoSEQ multiplex PCR; TCRdb's table is partial and in-frame only. Clonal size and the V and J genes are those of that table, whereas D and trimming came from the DNA. Of 110,000 to 150,000 clones in the sample, around a tenth were seen once. About this clone: The target antigen is unknown.

The sequenced material came from PBMCs. The chain recombines TRBV5-1 with TRBJ2-7, with TRBD2 identical over 10 bases. The TCR comes from a man over 45 in good health and CMV-seronegative. CDR3 protein: CASSLDASGRSEQYF. CDR3 coding DNA: TGCGCCAGCAGCTTGGACGCTAGCGGGAGAAGCGAGCAGTACTTC.